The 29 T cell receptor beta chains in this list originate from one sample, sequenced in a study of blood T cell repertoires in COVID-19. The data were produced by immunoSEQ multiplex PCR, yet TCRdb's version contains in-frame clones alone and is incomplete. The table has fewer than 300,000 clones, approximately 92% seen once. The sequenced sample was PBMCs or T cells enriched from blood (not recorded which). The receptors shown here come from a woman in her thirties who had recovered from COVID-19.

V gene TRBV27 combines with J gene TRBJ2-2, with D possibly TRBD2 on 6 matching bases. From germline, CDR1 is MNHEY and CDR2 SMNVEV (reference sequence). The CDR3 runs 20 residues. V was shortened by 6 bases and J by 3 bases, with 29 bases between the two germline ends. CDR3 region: CASSTPTPRDRLAHTGELFF. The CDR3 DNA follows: TGTGCCAGCAGCACCCCCACGCCCCGAGATCGCCTAGCGCACACCGGGGAGCTGTTTTTT.

The CDR3 loop reads CASSPSWTGGESSYNEQFF. The CDR3, as DNA: TGTGCCAGCAGTCCATCCTGGACAGGGGGCGAAAGCTCCTACAATGAGCAGTTCTTC. The chain recombines TRBV7-9 with TRBJ2-1; 11 positions agree with TRBD1. Germline V gives CDR1 SEHNR, CDR2 FQNEAQ (reference sequence). The CDR3 length is 19 residues. Trimming took 6 bases from V and 0 from J; bases not matched to a gene: 13.

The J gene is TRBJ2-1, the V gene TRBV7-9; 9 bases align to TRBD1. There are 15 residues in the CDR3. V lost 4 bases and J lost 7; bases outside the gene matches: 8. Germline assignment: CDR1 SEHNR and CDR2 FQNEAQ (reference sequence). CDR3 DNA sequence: TGTGCCAGCAGCTCAGGACAGGGGCTATTAAATGAGCAGTTCTTC. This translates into CASSSGQGLLNEQFF.

CDR3 in DNA: TGTGCCAGCTCACCGGTGTTAGCGGGGCTACAAGAGACCCAGTACTTC. As protein: CASSPVLAGLQETQYF. This sequence joins TRBV18 and TRBJ2-5, with 8 bases lining up with TRBD2. Per germline, CDR1 KGHSH and CDR2 LQKENI. The CDR3 consists of 16 residues. The V and J ends lost 3 bases and 2 bases, in that order; junction bases with no gene match: 8.

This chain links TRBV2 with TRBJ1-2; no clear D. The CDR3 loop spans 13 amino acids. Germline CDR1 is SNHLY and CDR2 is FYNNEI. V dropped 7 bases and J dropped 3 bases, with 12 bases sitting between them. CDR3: CASISGFDYGYTF. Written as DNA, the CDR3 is TGTGCCAGCATTTCGGGGTTCGACTATGGCTACACCTTC. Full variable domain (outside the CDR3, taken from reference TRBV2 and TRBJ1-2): EPEVTQTPSHQVTQMGQEVILRCVPISNHLYFYWYRQILGQKVEFLVSFYNNEISEKSEIFDDQFSVERPDGSNFTLKIRSTKLEDSAMYFCASISGFDYGYTFGSGTRLTVV.

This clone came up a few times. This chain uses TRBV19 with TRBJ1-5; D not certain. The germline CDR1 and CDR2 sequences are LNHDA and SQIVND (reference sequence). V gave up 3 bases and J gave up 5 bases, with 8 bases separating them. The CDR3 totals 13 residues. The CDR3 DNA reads TGTGCCAGTAGTATGGAGAGGTATCAGCCCCAGCATTTT. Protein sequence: CASSMERYQPQHF.

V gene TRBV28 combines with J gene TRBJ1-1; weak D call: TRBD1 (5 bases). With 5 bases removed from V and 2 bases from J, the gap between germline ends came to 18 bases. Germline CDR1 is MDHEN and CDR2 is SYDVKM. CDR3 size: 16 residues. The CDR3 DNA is TGTGCCAGCAGTGAACCCCGCACAGGAAGAAACACTGAAGCTTTCTTT. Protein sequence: CASSEPRTGRNTEAFF.

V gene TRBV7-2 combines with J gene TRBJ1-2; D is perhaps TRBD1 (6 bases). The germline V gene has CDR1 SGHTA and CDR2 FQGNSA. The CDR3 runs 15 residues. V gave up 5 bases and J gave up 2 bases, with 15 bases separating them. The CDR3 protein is CASSPTPTGNYGYTF. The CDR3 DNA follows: TGTGCCAGCAGCCCTACTCCTACAGGGAACTATGGCTACACCTTC.

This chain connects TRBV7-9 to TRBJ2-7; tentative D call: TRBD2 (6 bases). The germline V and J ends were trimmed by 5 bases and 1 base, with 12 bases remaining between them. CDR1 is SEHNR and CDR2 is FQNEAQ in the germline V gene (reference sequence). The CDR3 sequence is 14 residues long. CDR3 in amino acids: CASSNNGRSYEQYF. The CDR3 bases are TGTGCCAGCAGCAATAACGGGAGATCCTACGAGCAGTACTTC.

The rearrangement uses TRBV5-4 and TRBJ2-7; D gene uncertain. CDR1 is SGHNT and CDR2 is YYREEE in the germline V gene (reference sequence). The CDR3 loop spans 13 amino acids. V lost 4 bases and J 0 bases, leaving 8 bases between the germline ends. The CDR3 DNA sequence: TGTGCCAGCAGCCGAGAGAACTCCTACGAGCAGTACTTC. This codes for CASSRENSYEQYF.

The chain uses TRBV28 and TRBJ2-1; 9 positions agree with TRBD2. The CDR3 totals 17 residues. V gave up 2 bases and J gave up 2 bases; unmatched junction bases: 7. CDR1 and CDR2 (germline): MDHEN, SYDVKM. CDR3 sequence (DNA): TGTGCCAGCAGTTTACGTACGGGACTAGCTCCCTACAATGAGCAGTTCTTC. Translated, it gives CASSLRTGLAPYNEQFF.

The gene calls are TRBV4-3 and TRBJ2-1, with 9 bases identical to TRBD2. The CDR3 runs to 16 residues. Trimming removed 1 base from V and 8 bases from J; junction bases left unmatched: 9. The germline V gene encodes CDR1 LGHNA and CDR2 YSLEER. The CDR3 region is CASSQGGSGRLDEQFF. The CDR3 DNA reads TGCGCCAGCAGCCAAGGGGGTAGCGGGAGACTCGATGAGCAGTTCTTC.

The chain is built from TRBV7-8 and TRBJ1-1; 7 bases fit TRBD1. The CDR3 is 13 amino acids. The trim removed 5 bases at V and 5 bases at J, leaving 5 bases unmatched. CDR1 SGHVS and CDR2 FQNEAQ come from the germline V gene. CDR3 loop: CASSIQQGTEAFF. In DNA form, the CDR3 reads TGTGCCAGCAGCATTCAACAGGGGACTGAAGCTTTCTTT.

As DNA, the CDR3 is TGTGCCAGCAGTCCCCGGGACTCCTCCTACAATGAGCAGTTCTTC. Its translation: CASSPRDSSYNEQFF. The genes are TRBV28 and TRBJ2-1; maybe TRBD2 (6 bases). This CDR3 region has 15 residues. Germline assignment: CDR1 MDHEN and CDR2 SYDVKM. The V gene lost 5 bases and the J gene lost 0 bases, with 11 bases spanning the gap.

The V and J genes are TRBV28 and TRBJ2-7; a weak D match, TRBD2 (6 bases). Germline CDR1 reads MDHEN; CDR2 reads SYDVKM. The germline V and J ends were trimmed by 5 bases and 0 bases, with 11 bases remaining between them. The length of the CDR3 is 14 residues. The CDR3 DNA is TGTGCCAGCAGTCTAGCGCTCCTCTCCTACGAGCAGTACTTC. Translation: CASSLALLSYEQYF.

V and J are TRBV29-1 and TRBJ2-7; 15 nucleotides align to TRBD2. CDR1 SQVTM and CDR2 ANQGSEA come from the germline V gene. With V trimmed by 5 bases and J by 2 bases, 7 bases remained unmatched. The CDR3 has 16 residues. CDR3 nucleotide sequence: TGCAGCGTTACCGGGACTAGCGGGAGGTCCACCTACGAGCAGTACTTC. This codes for CSVTGTSGRSTYEQYF.

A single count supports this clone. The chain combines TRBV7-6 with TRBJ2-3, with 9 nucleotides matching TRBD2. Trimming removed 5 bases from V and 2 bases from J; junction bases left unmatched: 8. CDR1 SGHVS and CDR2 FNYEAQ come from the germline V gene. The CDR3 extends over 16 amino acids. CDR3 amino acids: CASSLKRLAATDTQYF. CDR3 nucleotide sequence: TGTGCCAGCAGCCTGAAAAGACTAGCGGCCACAGATACGCAGTATTTT.

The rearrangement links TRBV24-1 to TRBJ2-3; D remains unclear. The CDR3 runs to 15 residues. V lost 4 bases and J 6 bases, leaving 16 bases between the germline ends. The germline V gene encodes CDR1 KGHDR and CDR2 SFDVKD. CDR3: CATSDRGSILDTQYF. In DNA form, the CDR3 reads TGTGCCACCAGTGACCGAGGATCTATTCTGGATACGCAGTATTTT.

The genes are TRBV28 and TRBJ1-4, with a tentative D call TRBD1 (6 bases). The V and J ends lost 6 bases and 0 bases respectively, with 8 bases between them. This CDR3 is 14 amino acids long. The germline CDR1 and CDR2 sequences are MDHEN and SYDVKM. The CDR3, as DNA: TGTGCCAGCAGACAGGGTCCAACTAATGAAAAACTGTTTTTT. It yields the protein CASRQGPTNEKLFF.

The CDR3 nucleotides are TGTGCCATTGGGGAGCGGAGTCCCCAAGAGACCCAGTACTTC. Protein product: CAIGERSPQETQYF. The chain recombines TRBV28 with TRBJ2-5; TRBD2 might be the D (5 bases). Germline V gives CDR1 MDHEN, CDR2 SYDVKM. Trimming shortened V by 10 bases and J by 1 base, and 16 bases separated the two germline ends. The CDR3 sequence is 14 residues long.

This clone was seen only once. This chain's CDR3 is CASSTAGTSNEQFF. The CDR3 DNA reads TGCGCCAGCAGCACAGCAGGGACTAGCAATGAGCAGTTCTTC. The genes are TRBV4-1 and TRBJ2-1, with TRBD2 identical over 8 bases. Germline V gene data show CDR1 as MGHRA and CDR2 as YSYEKL. J gave up 6 bases and V 5 bases, and 6 bases lay outside the gene matches. The CDR3 is 14 residues long.

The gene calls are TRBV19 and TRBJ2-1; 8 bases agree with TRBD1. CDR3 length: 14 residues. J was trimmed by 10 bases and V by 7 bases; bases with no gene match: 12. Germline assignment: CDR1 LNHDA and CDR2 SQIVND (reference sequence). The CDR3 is CASTRTGILTEQFF. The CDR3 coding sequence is TGTGCCAGTACAAGGACAGGGATCTTGACCGAGCAGTTCTTC.

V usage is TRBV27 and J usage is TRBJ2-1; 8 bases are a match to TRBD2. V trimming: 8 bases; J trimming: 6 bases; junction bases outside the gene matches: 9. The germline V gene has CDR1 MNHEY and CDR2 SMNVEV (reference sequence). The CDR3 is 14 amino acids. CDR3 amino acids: CASSSLSGTNEQFF. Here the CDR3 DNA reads TGTGCCAGCTCCTCCCTTAGCGGGACCAATGAGCAGTTCTTC.

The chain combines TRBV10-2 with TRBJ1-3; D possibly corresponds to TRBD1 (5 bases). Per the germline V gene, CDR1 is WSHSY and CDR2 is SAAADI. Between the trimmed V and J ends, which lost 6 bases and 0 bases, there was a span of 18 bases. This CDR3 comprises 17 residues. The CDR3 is CASREDGYRSSGNTIYF. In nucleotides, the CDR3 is TGCGCCAGCAGGGAAGATGGTTACAGGAGCTCTGGAAACACCATATATTTT.

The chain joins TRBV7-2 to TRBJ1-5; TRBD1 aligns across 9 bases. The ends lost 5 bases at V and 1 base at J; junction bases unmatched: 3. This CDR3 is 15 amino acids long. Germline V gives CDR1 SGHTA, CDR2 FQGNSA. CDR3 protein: CASSRDRASNQPQHF. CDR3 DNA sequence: TGTGCCAGCAGCCGGGACAGGGCAAGCAATCAGCCCCAGCATTTT. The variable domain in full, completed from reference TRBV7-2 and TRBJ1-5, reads GAGVSQSPSNKVTEKGKDVELRCDPISGHTALYWYRQSLGQGLEFLIYFQGNSAPDKSGLPSDRFSAERTGGSVSTLTIQRTQQEDSAVYLCASSRDRASNQPQHFGDGTRLSIL.

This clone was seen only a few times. Here the CDR3 DNA reads TGTGCCAGTAGTATAGATAACGGGCAGGGTGAAAAACTGTTTTTT. Translation: CASSIDNGQGEKLFF. V gene TRBV19 combines with J gene TRBJ1-4, with D perhaps TRBD1 (5 bases). CDR3 length equals 15 residues. V shed 0 bases and J shed 7 bases, with 12 bases lying between them. Looked up from germline, CDR1 is LNHDA and CDR2 is SQIVND (reference sequence).

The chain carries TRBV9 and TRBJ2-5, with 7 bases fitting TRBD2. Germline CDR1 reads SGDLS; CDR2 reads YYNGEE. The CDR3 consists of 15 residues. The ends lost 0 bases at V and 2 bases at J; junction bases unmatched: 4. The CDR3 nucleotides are TGTGCCAGCAGCGTAGCGAGCGGGATGCAAGAGACCCAGTACTTC. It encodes CASSVASGMQETQYF. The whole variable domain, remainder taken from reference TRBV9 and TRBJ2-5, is DSGVTQTPKHLITATGQRVTLRCSPRSGDLSVYWYQQSLDQGLQFLIQYYNGEERAKGNILERFSAQQFPDLHSELNLSSLELGDSALYFCASSVASGMQETQYFGPGTRLLVL.

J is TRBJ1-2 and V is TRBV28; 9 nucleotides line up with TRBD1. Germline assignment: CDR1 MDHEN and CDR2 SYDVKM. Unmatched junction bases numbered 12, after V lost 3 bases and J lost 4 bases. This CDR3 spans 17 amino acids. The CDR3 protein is CASSFGTGTGIGYGYTF. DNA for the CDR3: TGTGCCAGCAGTTTTGGGACCGGGACAGGGATCGGCTATGGCTACACCTTC.

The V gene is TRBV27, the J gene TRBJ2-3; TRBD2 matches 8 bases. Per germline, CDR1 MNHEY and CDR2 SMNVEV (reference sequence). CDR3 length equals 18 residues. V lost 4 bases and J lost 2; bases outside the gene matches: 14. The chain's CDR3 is CASSYSLRTSLVTDTQYF. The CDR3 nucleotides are TGTGCCAGCAGTTATTCCCTACGGACTAGCCTAGTCACAGATACGCAGTATTTT.